This T cell receptor beta chain was retrieved from a study of STAT3 mutations in large granular lymphocyte leukemia. A few counts support this clone. Its antigen is still unknown. Only in-frame clones appear in the TCRdb table, and some are missing; sequencing was by immunoSEQ multiplex PCR. This table holds around 13,000 clones, about nine tenths found once. Study findings and constraints: Suggested: STAT3 mutation was not the ancestral event for these clonal expansions. In about 30% of the 18 patients, new TCR clonotypes emerged after therapy. Every T-LGLL patient had at least one immunodominant TCRbeta clonotype.

The germline gives CDR1 SGHTA, CDR2 FQGNSA. The germline V and J ends were trimmed by 5 bases and 5 bases, with 21 bases remaining between them. The CDR3 extends over 16 amino acids. This TCR was recovered from a man aged 35-49 years with T-cell large granular lymphocyte leukemia. Some clones in this sample may be carry-over from other donors' samples. The source material was peripheral blood mononuclear cells. The chain has TRBV7-2 and TRBJ1-1, with a possible D match to TRBD1 (6 bases). The DNA of the CDR3 is TGTGCCAGCAGCCGCCCACTCACAGGGTCAGAGACTGAAGCTTTCTTT. Protein product: CASSRPLTGSETEAFF.